This record looks at one T cell receptor (beta chain) sequence and its context. Its antigen is undetermined. These data are taken from a study of CD4+ T cells in melanoma. Assay: immunoSEQ multiplex PCR; the TCRdb copy retains only in-frame clones and omits some. The profile covers 15,000 or so clones, with approximately 63% appearing a single time and around a sixth taken by the ten largest. Regarding the study as a whole: Diverse differentiation states were reported for melanoma neoantigen-specific CD4+ T cells.

Trimming cost V 1 base and J 0 bases, with 21 bases left between them. CDR3 length equals 19 residues. Germline CDR1 reads MGHRA; CDR2 reads YSYEKL. The TCR was taken from a human donor with melanoma. Specimen: cells from a culture (not recorded whether cultured in vitro). The V gene is TRBV4-1, the J gene TRBJ1-2, with a possible D match to TRBD1 (6 bases). CDR3 in amino acids: CASSQVGASNRDPNYGYTF. CDR3 in DNA: TGCGCCAGCAGCCAAGTCGGGGCCTCTAACAGGGACCCTAACTATGGCTACACCTTC.